This is a list of T cell receptor beta chains from one sample in a study of Graves' ophthalmopathy and Graves' hyperthyroidism. Each CDR3 protein is one row after TCRdb ran MiXCR on the multiplex PCR reads. Among more than 1,000,000 distinct CDR3 sequences listed, about 40% were seen once. Sequencing was carried out using peripheral blood or thyroid tissue (not recorded which). The source is an adult man with Graves' hyperthyroidism. The CDR3 runs from the conserved cysteine through the conserved F or W. The D gene is left open where the match is weak. The size field is filled for only some rows; it gives once, few, many or a size class.

v_gene: TRBV7-2; d_gene: -; j_gene: TRBJ2-7; abundance: -; CDR3aa: CASSVPQRRPFEQYF; CDR3nt: TGTGCCAGCAGCGTACCCCAGAGACGCCCCTTTGAGCAGTACTTC
v_gene: TRBV5-1; d_gene: TRBD2; j_gene: TRBJ2-7; abundance: many; CDR3aa: CASSLVTSGSYEQYF; CDR3nt: TGCGCCAGCAGCTTGGTAACTAGCGGGAGCTACGAGCAGTACTTC
v_gene: TRBV6-6; d_gene: -; j_gene: TRBJ1-6; abundance: few; CDR3aa: CASSTGTARIGPLHF; CDR3nt: TGTGCCAGCAGTACGGGGACCGCCCGAATAGGACCCCTCCACTTT
v_gene: TRBV19; d_gene: -; j_gene: TRBJ1-1; abundance: -; CDR3aa: CASSNRAEAFF; CDR3nt: TGTGCCAGTAGTAACCGGGCTGAAGCTTTCTTT
v_gene: TRBV12-3/TRBV12-4; d_gene: -; j_gene: TRBJ2-5; abundance: many; CDR3aa: CASSLAGTETQYF; CDR3nt: TGCGCCAGCAGCCTAGCCGGCACGGAGACCCAGTACTTC
v_gene: TRBV7-2; d_gene: TRBD1; j_gene: TRBJ1-5; abundance: few; CDR3aa: CASSLQGQGPGWPQHF; CDR3nt: TGTGCCAGCAGCTTACAGGGACAGGGGCCTGGATGGCCCCAGCATTTT
v_gene: TRBV7-6; d_gene: -; j_gene: TRBJ1-1; abundance: -; CDR3aa: CASSLVLGGAVTEAFF; CDR3nt: TGTGCCAGCAGCTTAGTTCTGGGGGGCGCCGTCACTGAAGCTTTCTTT
v_gene: TRBV28; d_gene: TRBD1; j_gene: TRBJ2-5; abundance: -; CDR3aa: CASTPHDRVLGETQYF; CDR3nt: TGTGCCAGCACTCCCCACGACAGGGTATTGGGAGAGACCCAGTACTTC
v_gene: TRBV11-2; d_gene: -; j_gene: TRBJ1-4; abundance: many; CDR3aa: CASSPDGGKLFF; CDR3nt: TGTGCCAGCAGCCCGGACGGGGGAAAACTGTTTTTT
v_gene: TRBV12-3/TRBV12-4; d_gene: -; j_gene: TRBJ1-1; abundance: -; CDR3aa: CASSLSPAFF; CDR3nt: TGTGCCAGCAGTTTATCCCCCGCTTTCTTT
v_gene: TRBV7-3; d_gene: -; j_gene: TRBJ2-5; abundance: many; CDR3aa: CASSTGRAGETQYF; CDR3nt: TGTGCCAGCAGCACGGGCCGAGCCGGAGAGACCCAGTACTTC